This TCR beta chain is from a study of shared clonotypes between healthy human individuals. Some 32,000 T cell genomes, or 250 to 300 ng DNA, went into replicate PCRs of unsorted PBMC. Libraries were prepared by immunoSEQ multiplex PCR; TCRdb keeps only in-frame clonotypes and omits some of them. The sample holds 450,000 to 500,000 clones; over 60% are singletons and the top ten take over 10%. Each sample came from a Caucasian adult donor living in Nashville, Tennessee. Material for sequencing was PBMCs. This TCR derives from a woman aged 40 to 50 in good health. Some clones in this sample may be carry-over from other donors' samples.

The CDR3 loop is CATSRAWGSYEQYF. The CDR3 region has the DNA TGTGCCACCAGCAGAGCGTGGGGCTCCTACGAGCAGTACTTC. V usage is TRBV15 and J usage is TRBJ2-7; D gene unclear. Germline V gene lookup returns CDR1 LNHNV and CDR2 YYDKDF (reference sequence). CDR3 length: 14 amino acids. The V end lost 1 base, the J end lost 0 bases, and 7 bases lay between the germline ends. Looking up the rest from reference TRBV15 and TRBJ2-7 gives the full variable domain: DAMVIQNPRYQVTQFGKPVTLSCSQTLNHNVMYWYQQKSSQAPKLLFHYYDKDFNNEADTPDNFQSRRPNTSFCFLDIRSPGLGDTAMYLCATSRAWGSYEQYFGPGTRLTVT.